This T cell receptor (beta chain) was identified in a study of T-cell reconstitution after alpha-beta-depleted transplantation in children. Study-level results: Reportedly, alpha-beta T cells present about two months post-transplant originated from several hundred expanded clones of graft origin. There were some patients whose high TCRbeta diversity at day 60 came from surviving recipient T cells and thymic progenitors.

Germline loops: CDR1 SSHAT, CDR2 FNYEAQ (reference sequence). The V gene lost 5 bases and the J gene lost 2 bases, with 11 bases spanning the gap. The CDR3 runs 14 residues. The TCRbeta library incorporated unique molecular identifiers. TCRdb independently ran MiXCR on the PCR reads; one entry per CDR3 protein. The sample contains fewer than 700,000 distinct CDR3 sequences, about 23% of which appear only once. This clonotype was observed a few times. Its antigen remains unidentified. This material consisted of PBMCs, mostly from graft donor cells, taken 360 days after TCRalphabeta/CD19-depleted stem cell transplant. The source of this sequence is a boy under two years old who had a stem cell transplant for acute myeloid leukemia, so the T cells may come from the graft donor. This chain joins TRBV7-7 and TRBJ2-3; a weak D match, TRBD1 (5 bases). The CDR3 DNA is TGTGCCAGCAGCGTAGGGGAAGCCACAGATACGCAGTATTTT. Translating it yields CASSVGEATDTQYF.